This TCR beta chain was observed in a study of blood T cell repertoires in COVID-19. Libraries were prepared by immunoSEQ multiplex PCR; TCRdb keeps only in-frame clonotypes and omits some of them. The sample has about 150,000 clones; more than 65% are singletons. This CDR3 comprises 15 residues. Germline CDR1 reads SGHVS; CDR2 reads FNYEAQ. V was shortened by 7 bases and J by 0 bases, with 13 bases between the two germline ends. This TCR was recovered from a woman in her forties or fifties with acute or convalescent COVID-19. The gene calls are TRBV7-6 and TRBJ2-1; D is ambiguous. The sample was peripheral blood. In DNA, the CDR3 is TGTGCCAGCACCCGCGGCCCTAGCTCCTACAATGAGCAGTTCTTC. Translated: CASTRGPSSYNEQFF.